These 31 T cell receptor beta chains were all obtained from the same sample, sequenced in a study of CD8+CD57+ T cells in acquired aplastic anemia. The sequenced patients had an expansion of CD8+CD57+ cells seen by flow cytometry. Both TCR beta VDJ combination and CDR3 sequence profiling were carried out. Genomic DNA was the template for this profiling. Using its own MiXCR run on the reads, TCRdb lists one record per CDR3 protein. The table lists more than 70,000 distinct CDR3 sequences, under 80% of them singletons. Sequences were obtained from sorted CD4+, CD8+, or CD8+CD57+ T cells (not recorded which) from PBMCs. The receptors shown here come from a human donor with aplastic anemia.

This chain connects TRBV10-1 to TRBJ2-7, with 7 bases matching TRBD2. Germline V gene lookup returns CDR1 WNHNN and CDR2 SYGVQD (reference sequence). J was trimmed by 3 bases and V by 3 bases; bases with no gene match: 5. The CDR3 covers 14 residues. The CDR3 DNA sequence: TGCGCCAGCAGTGAAGGTGCGGGAGTCTACGAGCAGTACTTC. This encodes CASSEGAGVYEQYF.

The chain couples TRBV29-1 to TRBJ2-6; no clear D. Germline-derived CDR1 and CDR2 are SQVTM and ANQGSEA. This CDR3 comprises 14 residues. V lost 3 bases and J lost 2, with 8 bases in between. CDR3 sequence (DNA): TGCAGCGTTGAGCACAGTACTGGGGCCAACGTCCTGACTTTC. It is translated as CSVEHSTGANVLTF.

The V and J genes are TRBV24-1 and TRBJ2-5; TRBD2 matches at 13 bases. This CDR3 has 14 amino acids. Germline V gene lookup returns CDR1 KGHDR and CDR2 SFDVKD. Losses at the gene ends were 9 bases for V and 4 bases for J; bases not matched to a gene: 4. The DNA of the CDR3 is TGTGCCACCGGAGGACTAGCGGGAGTAGAGACCCAGTACTTC. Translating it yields CATGGLAGVETQYF.

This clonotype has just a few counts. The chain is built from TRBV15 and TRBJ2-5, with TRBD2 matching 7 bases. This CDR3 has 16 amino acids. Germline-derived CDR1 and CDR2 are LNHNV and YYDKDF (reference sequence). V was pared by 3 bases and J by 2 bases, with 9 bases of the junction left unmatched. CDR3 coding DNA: TGTGCCACCAGCAGGGGCAGGGTGGGACTACAAGAGACCCAGTACTTC. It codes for CATSRGRVGLQETQYF.

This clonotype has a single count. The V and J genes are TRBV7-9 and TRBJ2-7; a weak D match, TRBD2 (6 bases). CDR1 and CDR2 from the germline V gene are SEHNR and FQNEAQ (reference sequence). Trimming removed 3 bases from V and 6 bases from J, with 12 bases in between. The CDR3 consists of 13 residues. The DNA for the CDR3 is TGTGCCAGCAGCTTTGGGCCCGGGGGCGAGCAGTACTTC. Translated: CASSFGPGGEQYF.

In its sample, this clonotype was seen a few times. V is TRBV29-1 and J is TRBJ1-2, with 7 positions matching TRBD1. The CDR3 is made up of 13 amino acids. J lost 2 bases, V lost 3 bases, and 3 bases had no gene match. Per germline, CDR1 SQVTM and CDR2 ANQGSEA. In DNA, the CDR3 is TGCAGCGTTGATATGACAGGGAACTATGGCTACACCTTC. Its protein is CSVDMTGNYGYTF.

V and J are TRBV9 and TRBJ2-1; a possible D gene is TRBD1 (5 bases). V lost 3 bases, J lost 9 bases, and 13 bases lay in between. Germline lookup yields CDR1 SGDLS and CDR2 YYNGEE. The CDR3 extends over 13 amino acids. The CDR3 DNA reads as TGTGCCAGCAGCGATGCCAGGGTAGGTGAGCAGTTCTTC. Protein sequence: CASSDARVGEQFF.

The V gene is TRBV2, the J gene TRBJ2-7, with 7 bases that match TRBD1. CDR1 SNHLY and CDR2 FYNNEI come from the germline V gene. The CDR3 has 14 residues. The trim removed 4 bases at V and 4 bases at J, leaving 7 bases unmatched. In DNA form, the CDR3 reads TGTGCCAGCAGTGCATGGGACAGCTTTTACGAGCAGTACTTC. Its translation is CASSAWDSFYEQYF.

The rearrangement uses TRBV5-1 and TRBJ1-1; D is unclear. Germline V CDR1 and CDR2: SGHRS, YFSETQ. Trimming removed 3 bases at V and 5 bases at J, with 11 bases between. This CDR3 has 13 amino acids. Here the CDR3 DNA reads TGCGCCAGCAGCTCGGTAGTCCTAACTGAAGCTTTCTTT. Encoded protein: CASSSVVLTEAFF.

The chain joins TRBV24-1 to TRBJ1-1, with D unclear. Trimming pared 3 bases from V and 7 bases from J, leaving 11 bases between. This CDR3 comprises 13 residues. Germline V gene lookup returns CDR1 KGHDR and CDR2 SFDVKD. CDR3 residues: CATSDHKVGEAFF. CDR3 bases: TGTGCCACCAGTGATCACAAAGTGGGTGAAGCTTTCTTT.

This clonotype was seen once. The CDR3 spells CASSKGAGNSPLHF. Here the CDR3 DNA reads TGTGCCAGCAGTAAGGGGGCCGGGAATTCACCCCTCCACTTT. J is TRBJ1-6 and V is TRBV7-9, with 7 bases identical to TRBD1. V dropped 6 bases and J dropped 7; count of bases not matched to a gene: 6. Germline V lookup: CDR1 SEHNR, CDR2 FQNEAQ (reference sequence). The CDR3 is 14 residues long.

The CDR3 DNA sequence: TGTGCCACCAGCAGAGATTACGAGGGCCTCTTGAACACTGAAGCTTTCTTT. This sequence encodes CATSRDYEGLLNTEAFF. The rearrangement joins TRBV15 to TRBJ1-1; D unresolved. The CDR3 spans 17 residues. The germline gives CDR1 LNHNV, CDR2 YYDKDF (reference sequence). Trimming cost V 0 bases and J 0 bases, with 14 bases left between them.

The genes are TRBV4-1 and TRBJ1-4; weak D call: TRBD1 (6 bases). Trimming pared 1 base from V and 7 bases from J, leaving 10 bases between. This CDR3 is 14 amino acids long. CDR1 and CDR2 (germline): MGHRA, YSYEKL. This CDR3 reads CASSQGGGGEKLFF. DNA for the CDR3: TGCGCCAGCAGCCAAGGAGGGGGTGGTGAAAAACTGTTTTTT.

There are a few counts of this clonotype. CDR3 in amino acids: CASSSEDRAYEQYF. CDR3 bases: TGTGCCAGCAGCTCCGAGGACAGGGCCTACGAGCAGTACTTC. The chain carries TRBV7-6 and TRBJ2-7; 8 bases fit TRBD1. V shed 4 bases and J 2 bases; nucleotides not matched to a gene: 4. CDR1 is SGHVS, CDR2 FNYEAQ, per germline. The CDR3 has 14 residues.

In DNA, the CDR3 is TGTGCCACCAGTGCAGGGGGCAATCAGCCCCAGCATTTT. Its translation is CATSAGGNQPQHF. V usage is TRBV24-1 and J usage is TRBJ1-5; D might be TRBD1 (6 bases). V lost 5 bases to trimming and J lost 2 bases, with 6 bases between them. CDR3 length equals 13 residues. Per the germline V gene, CDR1 is KGHDR and CDR2 is SFDVKD.

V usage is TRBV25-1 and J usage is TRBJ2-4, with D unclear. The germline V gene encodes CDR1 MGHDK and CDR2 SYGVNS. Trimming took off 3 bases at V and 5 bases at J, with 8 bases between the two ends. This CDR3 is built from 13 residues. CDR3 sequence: CASSEVSENIQYF. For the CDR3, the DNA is TGTGCCAGCAGTGAGGTTTCCGAAAACATTCAGTACTTC.

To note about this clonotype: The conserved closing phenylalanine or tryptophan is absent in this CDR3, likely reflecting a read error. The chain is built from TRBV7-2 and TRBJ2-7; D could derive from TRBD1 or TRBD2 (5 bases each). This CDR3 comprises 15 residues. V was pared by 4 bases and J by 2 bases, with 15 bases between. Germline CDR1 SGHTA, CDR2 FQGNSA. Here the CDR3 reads CASSSRRDLPYEQYL. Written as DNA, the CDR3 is TGTGCCAGCAGCTCCAGACGGGACCTCCCCTACGAGCAGTACCTC.

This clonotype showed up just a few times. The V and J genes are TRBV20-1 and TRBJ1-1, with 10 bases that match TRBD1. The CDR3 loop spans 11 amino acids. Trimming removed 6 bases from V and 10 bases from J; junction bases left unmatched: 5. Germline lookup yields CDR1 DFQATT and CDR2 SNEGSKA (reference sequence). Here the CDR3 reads CSARDRGRAFF. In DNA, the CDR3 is TGCAGTGCGAGGGACAGGGGACGAGCTTTCTTT.

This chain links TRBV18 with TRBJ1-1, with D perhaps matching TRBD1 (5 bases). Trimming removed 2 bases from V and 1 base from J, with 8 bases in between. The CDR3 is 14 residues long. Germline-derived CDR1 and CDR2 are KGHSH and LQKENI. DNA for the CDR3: TGTGCCAGCTCACCATGGGGGGGGAACACTGAAGCTTTCTTT. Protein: CASSPWGGNTEAFF.

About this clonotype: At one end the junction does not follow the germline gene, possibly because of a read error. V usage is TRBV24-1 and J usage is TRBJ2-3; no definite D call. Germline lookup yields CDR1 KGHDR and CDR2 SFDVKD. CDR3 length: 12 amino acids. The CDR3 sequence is CSTSVETNLQYF. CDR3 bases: TGTTCCACCAGTGTGGAAACTAACCTGCAGTATTTT.

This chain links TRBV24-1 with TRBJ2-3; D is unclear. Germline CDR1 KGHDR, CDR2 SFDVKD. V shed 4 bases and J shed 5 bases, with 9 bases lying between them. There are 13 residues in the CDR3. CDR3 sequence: CATSDLVGDTQYF. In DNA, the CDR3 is TGTGCCACCAGTGACCTCGTAGGAGATACGCAGTATTTT.

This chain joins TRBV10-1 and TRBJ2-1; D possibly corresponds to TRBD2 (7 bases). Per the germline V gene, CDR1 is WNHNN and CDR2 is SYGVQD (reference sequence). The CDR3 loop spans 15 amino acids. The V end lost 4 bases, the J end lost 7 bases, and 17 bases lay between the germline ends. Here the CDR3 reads CASSARGGGKNEQFF. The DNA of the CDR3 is TGCGCCAGCAGTGCGAGAGGGGGAGGGAAAAATGAGCAGTTCTTC.

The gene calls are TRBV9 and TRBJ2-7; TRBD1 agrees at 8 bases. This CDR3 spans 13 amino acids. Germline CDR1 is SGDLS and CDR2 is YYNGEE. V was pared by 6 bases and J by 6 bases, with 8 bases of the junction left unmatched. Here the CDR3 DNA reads TGTGCCAGCACCACCGGGACAGGAGGCGAGCAGTACTTC. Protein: CASTTGTGGEQYF. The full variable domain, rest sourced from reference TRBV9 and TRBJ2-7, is DSGVTQTPKHLITATGQRVTLRCSPRSGDLSVYWYQQSLDQGLQFLIQYYNGEERAKGNILERFSAQQFPDLHSELNLSSLELGDSALYFCASTTGTGGEQYFGPGTRLTVT.

The CDR3 DNA reads TGCAGCGCCACAGCCGGGACAGGGACCGAGCAGTACTTC. The encoded protein is CSATAGTGTEQYF. The J gene is TRBJ2-7, the V gene TRBV29-1; 9 nucleotides match TRBD1. J lost 6 bases, V lost 7 bases, and 10 bases had no gene match. CDR1 and CDR2 from the germline V gene are SQVTM and ANQGSEA. The CDR3 totals 13 residues.

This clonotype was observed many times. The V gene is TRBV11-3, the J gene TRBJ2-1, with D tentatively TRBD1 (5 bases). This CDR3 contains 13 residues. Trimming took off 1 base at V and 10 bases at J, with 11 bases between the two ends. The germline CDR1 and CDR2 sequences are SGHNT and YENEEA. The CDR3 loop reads CASSLVRGNEQFF. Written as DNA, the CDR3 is TGTGCCAGCAGCTTAGTAAGGGGAAACGAGCAGTTCTTC.

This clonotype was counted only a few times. The CDR3 reads CATSRGPGLAGGGPYNEQFF. In nucleotides, the CDR3 is TGTGCCACCAGCAGGGGGCCGGGACTAGCGGGAGGGGGGCCCTACAATGAGCAGTTCTTC. The V and J genes are TRBV15 and TRBJ2-1; 16 nucleotides align to TRBD2. CDR3 size: 20 residues. Germline CDR1 LNHNV, CDR2 YYDKDF (reference sequence). After removal of 3 bases from V and 2 bases from J, the junction contained 10 bases not matched to a gene.

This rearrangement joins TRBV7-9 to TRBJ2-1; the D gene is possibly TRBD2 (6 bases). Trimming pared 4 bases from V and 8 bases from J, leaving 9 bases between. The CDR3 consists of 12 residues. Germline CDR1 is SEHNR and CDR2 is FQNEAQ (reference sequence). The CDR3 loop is CASSSQRDEQFF. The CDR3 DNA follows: TGTGCCAGCAGCTCCCAGCGGGATGAGCAGTTCTTC.

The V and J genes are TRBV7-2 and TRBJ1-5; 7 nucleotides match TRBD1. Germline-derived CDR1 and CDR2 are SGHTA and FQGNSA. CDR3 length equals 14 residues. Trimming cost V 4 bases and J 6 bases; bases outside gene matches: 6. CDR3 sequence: CASSSTGFPQPQHF. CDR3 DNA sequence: TGTGCCAGCAGCTCGACAGGGTTTCCTCAGCCCCAGCATTTT.

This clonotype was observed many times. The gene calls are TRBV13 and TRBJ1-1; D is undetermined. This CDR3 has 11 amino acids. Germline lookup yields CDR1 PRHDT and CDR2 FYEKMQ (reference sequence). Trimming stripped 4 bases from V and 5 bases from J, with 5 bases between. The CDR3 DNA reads TGTGCCAGCAGCTCCGGAACTGAAGCTTTCTTT. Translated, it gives CASSSGTEAFF.

The CDR3 DNA reads TGCAGTGCCCTGACTAGCGCAGTCTCCTACGAGCAGTACTTC. This sequence encodes CSALTSAVSYEQYF. This rearrangement joins TRBV20-1 to TRBJ2-7, with TRBD2 matching 8 bases. The CDR3 contains 14 residues. Germline V CDR1 and CDR2: DFQATT, SNEGSKA (reference sequence). V was pared by 6 bases and J by 0 bases, with 7 bases of the junction left unmatched.

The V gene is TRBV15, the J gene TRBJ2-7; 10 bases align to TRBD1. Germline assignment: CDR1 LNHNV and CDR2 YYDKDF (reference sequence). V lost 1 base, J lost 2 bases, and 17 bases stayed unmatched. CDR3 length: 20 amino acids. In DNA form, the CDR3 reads TGTGCCACCAGCAGAGTAGCATTTGACAGGGGGCTATTTAACCCCTACGAGCAGTACTTC. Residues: CATSRVAFDRGLFNPYEQYF.